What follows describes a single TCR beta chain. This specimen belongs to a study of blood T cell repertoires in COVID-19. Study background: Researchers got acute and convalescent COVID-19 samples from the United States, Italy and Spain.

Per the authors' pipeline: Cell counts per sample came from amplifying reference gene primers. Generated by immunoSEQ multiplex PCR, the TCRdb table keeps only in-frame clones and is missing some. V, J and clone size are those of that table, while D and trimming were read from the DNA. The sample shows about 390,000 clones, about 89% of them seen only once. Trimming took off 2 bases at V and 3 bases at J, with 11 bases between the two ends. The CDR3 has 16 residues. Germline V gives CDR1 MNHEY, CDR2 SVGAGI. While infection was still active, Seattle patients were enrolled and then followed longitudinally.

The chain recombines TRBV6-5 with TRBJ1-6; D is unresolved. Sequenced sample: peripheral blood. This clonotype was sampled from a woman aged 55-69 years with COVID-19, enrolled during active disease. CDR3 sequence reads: CASSYGQALYNSPLHF. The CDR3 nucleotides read TGTGCCAGCAGTTACGGGCAGGCCCTCTATAATTCACCCCTCCACTTT.